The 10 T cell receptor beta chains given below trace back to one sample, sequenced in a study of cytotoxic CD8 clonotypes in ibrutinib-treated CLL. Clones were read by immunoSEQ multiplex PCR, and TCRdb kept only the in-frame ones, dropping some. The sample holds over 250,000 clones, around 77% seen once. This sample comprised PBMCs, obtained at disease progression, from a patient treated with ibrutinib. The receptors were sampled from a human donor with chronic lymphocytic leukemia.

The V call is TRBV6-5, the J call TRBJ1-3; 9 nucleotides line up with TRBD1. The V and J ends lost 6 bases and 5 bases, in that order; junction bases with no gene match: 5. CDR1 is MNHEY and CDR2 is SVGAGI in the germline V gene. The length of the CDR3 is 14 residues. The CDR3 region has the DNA TGTGCCAGCAGAACCGGACAGGGGCGAAACACCATATATTTT. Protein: CASRTGQGRNTIYF.

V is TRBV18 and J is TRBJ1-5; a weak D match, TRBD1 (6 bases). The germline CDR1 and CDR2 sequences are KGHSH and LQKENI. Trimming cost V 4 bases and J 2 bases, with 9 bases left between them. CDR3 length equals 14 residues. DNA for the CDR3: TGTGCCAGCTCACTCGGGGGCGGCAATCAGCCCCAGCATTTT. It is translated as CASSLGGGNQPQHF.

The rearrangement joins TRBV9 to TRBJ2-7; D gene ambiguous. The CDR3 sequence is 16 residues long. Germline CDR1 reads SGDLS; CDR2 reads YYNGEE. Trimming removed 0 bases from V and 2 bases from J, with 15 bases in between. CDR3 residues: CASSVDSPSWPYEQYF. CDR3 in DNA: TGTGCCAGCAGCGTAGACAGCCCCTCCTGGCCCTACGAGCAGTACTTC. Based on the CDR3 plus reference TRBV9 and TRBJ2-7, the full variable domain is DSGVTQTPKHLITATGQRVTLRCSPRSGDLSVYWYQQSLDQGLQFLIQYYNGEERAKGNILERFSAQQFPDLHSELNLSSLELGDSALYFCASSVDSPSWPYEQYFGPGTRLTVT.

The CDR3 region is CASSVAGPSYEQYF. CDR3 DNA: TGTGCCAGCAGCGTAGCTGGACCCTCCTACGAGCAGTACTTC. J is TRBJ2-7 and V is TRBV9; D gene uncertain. Germline V gives CDR1 SGDLS, CDR2 YYNGEE. The CDR3 covers 14 residues. Trimming took off 0 bases at V and 0 bases at J, with 7 bases between the two ends.

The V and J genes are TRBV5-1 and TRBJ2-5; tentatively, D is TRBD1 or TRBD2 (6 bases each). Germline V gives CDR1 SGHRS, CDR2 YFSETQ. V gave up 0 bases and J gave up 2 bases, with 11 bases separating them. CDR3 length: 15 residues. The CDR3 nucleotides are TGCGCCAGCAGCTTGGCCGGGGGCTATCAAGAGACCCAGTACTTC. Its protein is CASSLAGGYQETQYF.

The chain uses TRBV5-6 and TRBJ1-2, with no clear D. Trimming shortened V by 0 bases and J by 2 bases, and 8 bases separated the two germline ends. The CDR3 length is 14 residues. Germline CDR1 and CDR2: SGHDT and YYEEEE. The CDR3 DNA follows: TGTGCCAGCAGCTTGGGGACGGCAAACTATGGCTACACCTTC. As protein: CASSLGTANYGYTF.

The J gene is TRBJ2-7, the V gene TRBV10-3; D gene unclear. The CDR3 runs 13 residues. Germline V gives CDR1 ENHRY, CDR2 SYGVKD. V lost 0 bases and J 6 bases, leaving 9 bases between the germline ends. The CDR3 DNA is TGTGCCATCAGTGAGTCGGCACGGGTCGAGCAGTACTTC. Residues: CAISESARVEQYF.

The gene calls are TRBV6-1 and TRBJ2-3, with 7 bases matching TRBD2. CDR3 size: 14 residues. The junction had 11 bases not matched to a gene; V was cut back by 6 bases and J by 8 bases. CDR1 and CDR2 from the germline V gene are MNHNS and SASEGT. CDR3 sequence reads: CASSRGAGGGTQYF. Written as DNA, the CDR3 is TGTGCCAGCAGCCGAGGGGCTGGGGGGGGTACGCAGTATTTT.

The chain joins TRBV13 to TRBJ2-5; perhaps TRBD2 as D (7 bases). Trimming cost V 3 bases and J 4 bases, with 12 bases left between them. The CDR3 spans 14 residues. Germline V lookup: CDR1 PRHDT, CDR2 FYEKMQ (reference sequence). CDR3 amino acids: CASSLGGPGETQYF. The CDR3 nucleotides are TGTGCCAGCAGCTTGGGGGGGCCTGGAGAGACCCAGTACTTC.

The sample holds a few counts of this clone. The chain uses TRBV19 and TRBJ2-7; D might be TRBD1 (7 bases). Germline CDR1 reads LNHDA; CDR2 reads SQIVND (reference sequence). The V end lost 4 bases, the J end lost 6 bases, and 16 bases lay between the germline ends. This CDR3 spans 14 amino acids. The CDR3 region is CASSTRQGGGEQYF. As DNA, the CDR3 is TGTGCCAGTAGTACCAGACAGGGAGGAGGCGAGCAGTACTTC.